The 18 T cell receptor beta chains reported below all come from one sample, sequenced in a study of T cell clonotyping in hematopoietic cell transplantation. The data were produced by immunoSEQ multiplex PCR, yet TCRdb's version contains in-frame clones alone and is incomplete. The repertoire includes 40,000 to 45,000 clones, about 93% of them detected once, and about 0.8% sits in the top ten. The sample consisted of peripheral blood mononuclear cells. The receptors shown here come from a woman between 45 and 60 years old in good health. Some clones in this sample may be carry-over from other donors' samples.

The chain combines TRBV29-1 with TRBJ1-5; no definite D call. The CDR3 is 14 amino acids. The germline gives CDR1 SQVTM, CDR2 ANQGSEA. Trimming left V 3 bases short and J 4 bases short, with 13 bases between. The CDR3 sequence is CSVEVGTGNQPQHF. CDR3 coding DNA: TGCAGCGTTGAGGTAGGAACGGGGAATCAGCCCCAGCATTTT.

The gene calls are TRBV9 and TRBJ1-4, with D tentatively TRBD1 (6 bases). CDR1 is SGDLS, CDR2 YYNGEE, per germline. The V gene lost 4 bases and the J gene lost 6 bases, with 13 bases spanning the gap. The CDR3 spans 14 residues. CDR3 in amino acids: CASSPSGTYEKLFF. The CDR3 region has the DNA TGTGCCAGCAGCCCTAGCGGGACATATGAAAAACTGTTTTTT.

The chain couples TRBV28 to TRBJ1-2; no clear D. Trimming removed 6 bases at V and 4 bases at J, with 15 bases between. CDR3 size: 14 residues. The V gene's germline CDR1 is MDHEN and CDR2 SYDVKM. CDR3 in amino acids: CASRYGSTSYGYTF. In nucleotides, the CDR3 is TGTGCCAGCAGATATGGATCGACTTCCTATGGCTACACCTTC.

The chain combines TRBV5-1 with TRBJ1-3, with D possibly being TRBD1 (5 bases). The ends were cut back, 0 bases at V and 0 bases at J, with 7 bases in the middle. Per the germline V gene, CDR1 is SGHRS and CDR2 is YFSETQ. CDR3 length equals 15 residues. Here the CDR3 reads CASSLAQGSGNTIYF. The CDR3 DNA is TGCGCCAGCAGCTTGGCCCAGGGCTCTGGAAACACCATATATTTT.

The V call is TRBV10-3, the J call TRBJ1-4, with D possibly being TRBD1 (5 bases). The CDR3 is 16 amino acids. Germline V gene sequence: CDR1 ENHRY, CDR2 SYGVKD. V lost 0 bases, J lost 8 bases, and 16 bases lay in between. The CDR3 bases are TGTGCCATCAGTGAGTCTGTAGGCGGGGCTGGAGAAAAACTGTTTTTT. Its protein product is CAISESVGGAGEKLFF.

CDR3 loop: CASSQDWMEVDYGYTF. The CDR3 DNA reads TGCGCCAGCAGCCAAGACTGGATGGAGGTAGACTATGGCTACACCTTC. The rearrangement links TRBV4-3 to TRBJ1-2; D unclear. Germline loops: CDR1 LGHNA, CDR2 YSLEER. Trimming stripped 0 bases from V and 3 bases from J, with 14 bases between. The CDR3 is 16 residues long.

The rearrangement links TRBV30 to TRBJ1-2, with a weak D call TRBD1 (5 bases). The CDR3 spans 13 residues. Trimming left V 5 bases short and J 5 bases short, with 15 bases between. Germline lookup yields CDR1 GTSNPN and CDR2 SVGIG (reference sequence). CDR3 loop: CAWATQELYGYTF. For the CDR3, the DNA is TGTGCCTGGGCCACACAGGAATTATATGGCTACACCTTC. The variable domain in full, completed from reference TRBV30 and TRBJ1-2, reads SQTIHQWPATLVQPVGSPLSLECTVEGTSNPNLYWYRQAAGRGLQLLFYSVGIGQISSEVPQNLSASRPQDRQFILSSKKLLLSDSGFYLCAWATQELYGYTFGSGTRLTVV.

V usage is TRBV4-2 and J usage is TRBJ1-2, with TRBD1 matching 7 bases. Trimming removed 3 bases from V and 1 base from J; junction bases left unmatched: 8. Germline assignment: CDR1 LGHNA and CDR2 YNFKEQ. The CDR3 has 16 residues. The CDR3 here is CASSQGRDRLNYGYTF. The CDR3 DNA is TGTGCCAGCAGCCAGGGCCGGGACAGACTTAACTATGGCTACACCTTC.

The chain recombines TRBV6-1 with TRBJ1-2; D might be TRBD1 (6 bases). The CDR3 extends over 15 amino acids. Looked up from germline, CDR1 is MNHNS and CDR2 is SASEGT. The V and J ends lost 6 bases and 7 bases respectively, with 21 bases between them. The CDR3 reads CASRPLGGGSAGYTF. CDR3 nucleotide sequence: TGTGCCAGCAGGCCTTTGGGAGGGGGGTCCGCTGGCTACACCTTC.

The rearrangement joins TRBV7-6 to TRBJ2-7; D may be TRBD1 (6 bases). Trimming stripped 5 bases from V and 8 bases from J, with 13 bases between. The CDR3 is 12 residues long. Germline-derived CDR1 and CDR2 are SGHVS and FNYEAQ. The DNA for the CDR3 is TGTGCCAGCAGCCGGGGCAGGGGACAGCAGTACTTC. Encoded protein: CASSRGRGQQYF.

The chain couples TRBV7-2 to TRBJ1-3; TRBD1 matches at 7 bases. This CDR3 has 17 amino acids. Per the germline V gene, CDR1 is SGHTA and CDR2 is FQGNSA. The V and J ends lost 4 bases and 0 bases, in that order; junction bases with no gene match: 9. DNA of the CDR3: TGTGCCAGCAGCTCCTCGAACAGGGGCTTCTCTGGAAACACCATATATTTT. Residues: CASSSSNRGFSGNTIYF.

The chain uses TRBV30 and TRBJ1-1; 7 nucleotides agree with TRBD1. The ends lost 4 bases at V and 6 bases at J; junction bases unmatched: 8. The CDR3 spans 13 residues. In germline, CDR1 is GTSNPN, CDR2 SVGIG (reference sequence). CDR3 sequence reads: CAWNPRGRAEAFF. CDR3 coding DNA: TGTGCCTGGAACCCGAGGGGGCGAGCTGAAGCTTTCTTT.

J is TRBJ2-7 and V is TRBV21-1. TRBV21-1 constitutes a pseudogene. This CDR3 is built from 17 residues. CDR3 residues: CASSKKGKQGTTYEQYF. The CDR3, as DNA: TGTGCCAGCAGCAAAAAGGGGAAACAGGGGACTACCTACGAGCAGTACTTC.

This chain links TRBV28 with TRBJ1-5, with D possibly TRBD1 on 5 matching bases. CDR3 length: 14 amino acids. With 6 bases removed from V and 6 bases from J, the gap between germline ends came to 15 bases. Germline V gene data show CDR1 as MDHEN and CDR2 as SYDVKM. Here the CDR3 DNA reads TGTGCCAGCAGATACCAGGGAATTGGTCAGCCCCAGCATTTT. It translates to CASRYQGIGQPQHF.

This chain uses TRBV19 with TRBJ2-1, with D possibly TRBD2 on 6 matching bases. This CDR3 contains 14 residues. Germline V lookup: CDR1 LNHDA, CDR2 SQIVND (reference sequence). V lost 6 bases to trimming and J lost 0 bases, with 9 bases between them. CDR3 sequence reads: CASRAGSSYNEQFF. The CDR3 DNA follows: TGTGCCAGTAGAGCGGGTAGCTCCTACAATGAGCAGTTCTTC.

V and J are TRBV7-2 and TRBJ1-2, with D possibly TRBD1 on 6 matching bases. Trimming took off 3 bases at V and 0 bases at J, with 14 bases between the two ends. This CDR3 contains 16 residues. CDR1 is SGHTA and CDR2 is FQGNSA in the germline V gene. CDR3 bases: TGTGCCAGCAGCTTCTTGTTGGGACAATCTAACTATGGCTACACCTTC. Translated: CASSFLLGQSNYGYTF.

This chain uses TRBV30 with TRBJ2-2, with no clear D. The CDR3 spans 14 residues. Per the germline V gene, CDR1 is GTSNPN and CDR2 is SVGIG (reference sequence). V was cut by 2 bases and J by 1 base, with 8 bases left in between. The CDR3 protein is CAWSSTLNTGELFF. CDR3 nucleotide sequence: TGTGCCTGGAGTTCGACACTGAACACCGGGGAGCTGTTTTTT.

The chain's CDR3 is CASSQDGGIYGYTF. The CDR3 nucleotides are TGCGCCAGCAGCCAAGACGGGGGGATCTATGGCTACACCTTC. The J gene is TRBJ1-2, the V gene TRBV4-3; D perhaps matches TRBD1 (5 bases). The CDR3 covers 14 residues. Trimming took 0 bases from V and 4 from J, leaving 9 bases between them. Germline V gives CDR1 LGHNA, CDR2 YSLEER.